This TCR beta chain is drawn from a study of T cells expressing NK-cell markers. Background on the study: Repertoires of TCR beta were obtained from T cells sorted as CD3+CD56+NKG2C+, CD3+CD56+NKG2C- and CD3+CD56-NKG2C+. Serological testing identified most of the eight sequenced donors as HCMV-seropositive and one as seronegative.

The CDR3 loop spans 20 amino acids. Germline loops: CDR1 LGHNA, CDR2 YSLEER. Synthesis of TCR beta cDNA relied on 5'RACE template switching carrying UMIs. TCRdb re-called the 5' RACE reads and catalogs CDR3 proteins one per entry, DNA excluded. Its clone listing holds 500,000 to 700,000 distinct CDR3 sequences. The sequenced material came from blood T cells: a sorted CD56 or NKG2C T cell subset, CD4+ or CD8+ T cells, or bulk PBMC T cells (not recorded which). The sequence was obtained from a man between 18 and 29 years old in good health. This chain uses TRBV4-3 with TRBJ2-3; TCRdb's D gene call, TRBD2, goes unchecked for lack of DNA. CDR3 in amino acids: CASSQDYGVKGRAWADTQYF.